The TCR beta chain described here comes from a study of T cells after posttransplantation cyclophosphamide. This clone was seen at least ten times. No antigen is known for it. Peripheral blood was collected from the related graft donor on the marrow donation day. Germline CDR1 LNHDA, CDR2 SQIVND (reference sequence). This CDR3 has 15 residues. V was shortened by 7 bases and J by 7 bases, with 17 bases between the two germline ends. Clones were read by immunoSEQ multiplex PCR, and TCRdb kept only the in-frame ones, dropping some. This record lists tens of thousands of clones, none seen once only, and the top ten clones contain roughly 5.9%. Study results and caveats: TRB clonality was highly associated with recipient CMV seropositivity and reactivation. Skin or GI-infiltrating T cells shared few TRB sequences with blood. Donor CD8+ memory clones often dominated recipient blood repertoires at later times.

Source material: PBMCs. The chain is built from TRBV19 and TRBJ1-6; the D gene is possibly TRBD1 (5 bases). The sequence derives from a man aged 30-40 years in good health and a related stem cell transplant donor. The CDR3, as DNA: TGTGCCAGTACCGGGACTCCTGGCCTCAATTCACCCCTCCACTTT. Protein sequence: CASTGTPGLNSPLHF.